The rows below give T cell receptor beta chains drawn from one sample of a study of T cells in Graves' hyperthyroidism and ophthalmopathy. One entry per CDR3 protein results from TCRdb running MiXCR on the multiplex PCR reads. The sample lists about 420,000 distinct CDR3 sequences, roughly 15% occurring once. Sample: blood. The receptors were gathered from a woman in her late teens or twenties with Graves' hyperthyroidism. CDR3s include the opening cysteine and the closing phenylalanine or tryptophan. The D gene is left open where the match is weak. Only some rows state a clone size, as once, few, many or a class for expanded clones.

V: TRBV7-2
size: few
J: TRBJ1-1
D: NA
DNA: TGTGCCAGCAGCGACCGCGCAGGAGCCAACACTGAAGCTTTCTTT
CDR3: CASSDRAGANTEAFF

V: TRBV7-9
size: NA
J: TRBJ2-7
D: NA
DNA: TGTGCCAGCAGCCAACGGACAGCCGAGCAGTACTTC
CDR3: CASSQRTAEQYF

V: TRBV29-1
size: many
J: TRBJ2-7
D: NA
DNA: TGCAGCGGGCTGGGGCAGGGGGGCCACGAGCAGTACTTC
CDR3: CSGLGQGGHEQYF

V: TRBV28
size: many
J: TRBJ1-2
D: NA
DNA: TGTGCCAGCAGTAACCCCCTGGGGCCGACCTTCTATGGCTACACCTTC
CDR3: CASSNPLGPTFYGYTF

V: TRBV27
size: many
J: TRBJ2-3
D: NA
DNA: TGTGCCAGCATCTCTAAAGATACGCAGTATTTT
CDR3: CASISKDTQYF

V: TRBV28
size: many
J: TRBJ1-5
D: NA
DNA: TGTGCCAGCAGTCGTAGGGGGAAAGGCAATCAGCCCCAGCATTTT
CDR3: CASSRRGKGNQPQHF

V: TRBV10-2
size: many
J: TRBJ2-5
D: TRBD2
DNA: TGCGCCAGCAGTCAAACCGGACTAGCGGGGGGCCAAGAGACCCAGTACTTC
CDR3: CASSQTGLAGGQETQYF

V: TRBV2
size: NA
J: TRBJ2-4
D: NA
DNA: TGTGCCAGCAGTGAAGCCGTCGGGATCGGGGCCTCACTTCACATTCAGTACTTC
CDR3: CASSEAVGIGASLHIQYF

V: TRBV4-1
size: NA
J: TRBJ2-5
D: TRBD1
DNA: TGCGCCAGCAGCCAAGATGGTAGGGGGCTGGTTGAGACCCAGTACTTC
CDR3: CASSQDGRGLVETQYF

V: TRBV7-8
size: many
J: TRBJ2-2
D: TRBD2
DNA: TGTGCCAGCAGCTTACGGCTAGCGGGAGTAACCGACACCGGGGAGCTGTTTTTT
CDR3: CASSLRLAGVTDTGELFF

V: TRBV20-1
size: many
J: TRBJ2-5
D: NA
DNA: TGCAGTGCTAGGGCCCTGGAGACCCAGTACTTC
CDR3: CSARALETQYF

V: TRBV3-1
size: few
J: TRBJ2-7
D: NA
DNA: TGTGCCAGCAGCCGGAATTTAGGACAGAGCTCCTACGAGCAGTACTTC
CDR3: CASSRNLGQSSYEQYF

V: TRBV20-1
size: many
J: TRBJ2-3
D: TRBD2
DNA: TGCAGTGCTACCCGACTAGCGGGAGGGCCAGATACGCAGTATTTT
CDR3: CSATRLAGGPDTQYF

V: TRBV13
size: NA
J: TRBJ1-6
D: NA
DNA: TGTGCCAGCAGCCCCGGTGGGGGGGGACGGAGTTCACCCCTCCACTTT
CDR3: CASSPGGGGRSSPLHF

V: TRBV6-1
size: NA
J: TRBJ2-5
D: NA
DNA: TGTGCCATCAGTGAGGGCGGGGTAGGGGAGACCCAGTACTTC
CDR3: CAISEGGVGETQYF

V: TRBV20-1
size: many
J: TRBJ1-1
D: NA
DNA: TGCAGTGGTCCAGACCCTGTCGCAGCAGAGGCTTTCTTT
CDR3: CSGPDPVAAEAFF

V: TRBV12-3/TRBV12-4
size: many
J: TRBJ2-5
D: NA
DNA: TGTGCCAGCAGTCCCTTACAAGAGACCCAGTACTTC
CDR3: CASSPLQETQYF

V: TRBV7-3
size: NA
J: TRBJ1-1
D: NA
DNA: TGTGCCAGCGGGGCAGGGACCACTGAAGCTTTCTTT
CDR3: CASGAGTTEAFF

V: TRBV7-9
size: NA
J: TRBJ2-5
D: TRBD2
DNA: TGTGCCAGCAGCTTGGCCAGCGGGAGGGTTGAGACCCAGTACTTC
CDR3: CASSLASGRVETQYF

V: TRBV28
size: many
J: TRBJ1-1
D: NA
DNA: TGTGCCAGCAGTTTCCCTAATAGACGTGGTACTGAAGCTTTCTTT
CDR3: CASSFPNRRGTEAFF

V: TRBV28
size: few
J: TRBJ1-2
D: TRBD1
DNA: TGTGCCAGCAGCCGTGACAGGGGAGAGGGCTACACCTTC
CDR3: CASSRDRGEGYTF

V: TRBV11-1
size: many
J: TRBJ1-1
D: TRBD1
DNA: TGTGCCAGCAGCCACACAGGGGTCGGCACTGAAGCTTTCTTT
CDR3: CASSHTGVGTEAFF

V: TRBV14
size: NA
J: TRBJ1-1
D: NA
DNA: TGTGCCAGCAGCCACAGGGGAGGCATGAACACTGAAGCTTTCTTT
CDR3: CASSHRGGMNTEAFF

V: TRBV30
size: NA
J: TRBJ2-1
D: NA
DNA: TGTGCCTGGAGTGTAGGAGTCAATGAGCAGTTCTTC
CDR3: CAWSVGVNEQFF

V: TRBV27
size: few
J: TRBJ2-7
D: TRBD1
DNA: TGTGCCAGCGCGTTGGACAGGGGGTATTTTTACGAGCAGTACTTC
CDR3: CASALDRGYFYEQYF